The following is a TCR beta chain sequence with its context. Its specificity is unknown. The sample belongs to a study of lymphopenia after photon versus proton radiotherapy. The assay was immunoSEQ multiplex PCR, and TCRdb's table has in-frame clones only and misses some. The table lists 70,000 to 95,000 clones, about four fifths of them singletons. With V trimmed by 5 bases and J by 0 bases, 9 bases remained unmatched. This CDR3 has 17 amino acids. The germline CDR1 and CDR2 sequences are SEHNR and FQNEAQ (reference sequence). Study results and limitations: Relative stability marked proton patients; photon patients lost diversity and naive cells. Oligoclonal CD8+ Temra expansion after nadir drove photon patients' diversity drop. Post-nadir TCR diversity decline inversely tracked overall survival among those who died.

Sample: peripheral blood, taken from a patient treated with proton-based radiotherapy. The sequence came from a man aged 55 to 69 with pancreatic cancer. V and J are TRBV7-9 and TRBJ2-3, with TRBD2 matching 9 bases. The CDR3 coding sequence is TGTGCCAGCAGCACCCGGGGGCGGGAGGGGAGCACAGATACGCAGTATTTT. Protein sequence: CASSTRGREGSTDTQYF.